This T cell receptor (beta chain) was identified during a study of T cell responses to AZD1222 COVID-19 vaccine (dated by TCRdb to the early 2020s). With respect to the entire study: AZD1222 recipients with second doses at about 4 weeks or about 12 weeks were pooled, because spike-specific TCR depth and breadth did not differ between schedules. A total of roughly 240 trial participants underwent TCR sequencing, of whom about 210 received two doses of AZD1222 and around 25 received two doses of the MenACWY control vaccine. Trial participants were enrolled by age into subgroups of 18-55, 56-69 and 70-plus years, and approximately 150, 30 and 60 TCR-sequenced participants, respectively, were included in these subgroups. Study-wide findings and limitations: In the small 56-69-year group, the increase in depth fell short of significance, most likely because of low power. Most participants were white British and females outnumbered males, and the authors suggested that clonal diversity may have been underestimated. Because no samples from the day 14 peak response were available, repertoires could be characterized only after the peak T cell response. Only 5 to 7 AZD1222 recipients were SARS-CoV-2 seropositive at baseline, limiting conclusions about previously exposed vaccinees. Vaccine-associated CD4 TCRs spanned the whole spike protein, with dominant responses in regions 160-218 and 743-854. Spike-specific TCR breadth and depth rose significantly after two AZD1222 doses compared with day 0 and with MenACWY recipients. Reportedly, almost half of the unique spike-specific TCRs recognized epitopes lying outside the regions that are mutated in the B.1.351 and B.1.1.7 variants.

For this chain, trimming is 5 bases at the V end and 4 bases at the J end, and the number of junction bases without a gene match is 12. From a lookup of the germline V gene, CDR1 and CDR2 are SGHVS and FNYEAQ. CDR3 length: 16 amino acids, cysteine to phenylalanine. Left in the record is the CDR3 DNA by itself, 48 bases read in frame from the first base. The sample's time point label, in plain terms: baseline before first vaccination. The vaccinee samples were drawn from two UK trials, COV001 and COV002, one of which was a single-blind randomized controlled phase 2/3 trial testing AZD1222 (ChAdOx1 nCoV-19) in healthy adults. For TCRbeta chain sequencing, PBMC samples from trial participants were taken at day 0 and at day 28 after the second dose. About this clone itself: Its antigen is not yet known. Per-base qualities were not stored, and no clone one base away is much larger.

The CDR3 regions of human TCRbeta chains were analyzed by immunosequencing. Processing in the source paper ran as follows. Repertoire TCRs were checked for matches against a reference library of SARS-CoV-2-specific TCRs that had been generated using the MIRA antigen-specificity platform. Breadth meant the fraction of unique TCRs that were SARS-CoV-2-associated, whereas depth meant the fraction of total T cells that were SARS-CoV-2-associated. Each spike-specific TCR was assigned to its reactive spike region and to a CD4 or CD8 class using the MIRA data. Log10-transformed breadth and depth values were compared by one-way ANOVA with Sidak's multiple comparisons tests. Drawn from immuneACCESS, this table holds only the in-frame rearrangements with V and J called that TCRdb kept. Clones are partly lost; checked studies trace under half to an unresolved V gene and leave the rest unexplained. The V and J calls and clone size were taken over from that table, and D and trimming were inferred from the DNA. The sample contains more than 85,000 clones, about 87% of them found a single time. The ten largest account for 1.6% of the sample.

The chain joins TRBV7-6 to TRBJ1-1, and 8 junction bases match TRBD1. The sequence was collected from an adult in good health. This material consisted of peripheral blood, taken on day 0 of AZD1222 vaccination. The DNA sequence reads TGTGCCAGCAGCCTCCGACAGGGGCCGCGGAGCACTGAAGCTTTCTTT. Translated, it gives CASSLRQGPRSTEAFF.